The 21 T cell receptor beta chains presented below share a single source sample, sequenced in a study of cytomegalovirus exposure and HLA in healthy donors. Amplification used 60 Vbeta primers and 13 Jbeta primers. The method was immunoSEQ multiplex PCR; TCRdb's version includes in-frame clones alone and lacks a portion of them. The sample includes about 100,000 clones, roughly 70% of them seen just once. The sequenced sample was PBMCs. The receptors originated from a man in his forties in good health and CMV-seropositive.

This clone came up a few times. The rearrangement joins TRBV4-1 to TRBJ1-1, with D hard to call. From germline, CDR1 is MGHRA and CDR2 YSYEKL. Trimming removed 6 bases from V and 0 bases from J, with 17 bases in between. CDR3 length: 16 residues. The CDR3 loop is CASRDFRSPMNTEAFF. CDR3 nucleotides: TGCGCCAGCAGGGACTTTCGTAGCCCTATGAACACTGAAGCTTTCTTT.

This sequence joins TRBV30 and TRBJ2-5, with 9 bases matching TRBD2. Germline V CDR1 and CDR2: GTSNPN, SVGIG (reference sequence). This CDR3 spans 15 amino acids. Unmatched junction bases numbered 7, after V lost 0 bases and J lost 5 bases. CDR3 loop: CAWSVGAGGPETQYF. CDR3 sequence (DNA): TGTGCCTGGAGTGTCGGGGCGGGAGGGCCTGAGACCCAGTACTTC.

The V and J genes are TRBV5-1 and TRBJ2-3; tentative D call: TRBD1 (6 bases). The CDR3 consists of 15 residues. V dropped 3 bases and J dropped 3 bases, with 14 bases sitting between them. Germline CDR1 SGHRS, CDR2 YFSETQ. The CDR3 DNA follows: TGCGCCAGCAGCTGGGGGCTTGCGGGTACAGATACGCAGTATTTT. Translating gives CASSWGLAGTDTQYF.

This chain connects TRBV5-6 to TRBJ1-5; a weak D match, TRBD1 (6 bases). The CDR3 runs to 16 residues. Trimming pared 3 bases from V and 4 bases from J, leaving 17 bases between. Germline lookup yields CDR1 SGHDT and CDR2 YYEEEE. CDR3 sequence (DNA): TGTGCCAGCAGCTGGAGGGGGGGGTCAGTGAATCAGCCCCAGCATTTT. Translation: CASSWRGGSVNQPQHF.

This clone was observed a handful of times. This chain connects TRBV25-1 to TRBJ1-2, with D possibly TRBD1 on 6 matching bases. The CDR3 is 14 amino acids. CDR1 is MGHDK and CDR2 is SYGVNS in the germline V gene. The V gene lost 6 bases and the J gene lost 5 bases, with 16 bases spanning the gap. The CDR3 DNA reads TGTGCCAGCAGAGAACCGGGACAAGCATATGGCTACACCTTC. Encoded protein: CASREPGQAYGYTF.

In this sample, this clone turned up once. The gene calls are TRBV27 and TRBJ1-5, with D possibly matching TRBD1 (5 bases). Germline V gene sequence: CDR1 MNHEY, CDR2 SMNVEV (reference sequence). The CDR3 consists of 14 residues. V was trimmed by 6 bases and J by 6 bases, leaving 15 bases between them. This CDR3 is CASSFGGTPQPQHF. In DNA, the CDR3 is TGTGCCAGCAGCTTCGGGGGAACCCCTCAGCCCCAGCATTTT.

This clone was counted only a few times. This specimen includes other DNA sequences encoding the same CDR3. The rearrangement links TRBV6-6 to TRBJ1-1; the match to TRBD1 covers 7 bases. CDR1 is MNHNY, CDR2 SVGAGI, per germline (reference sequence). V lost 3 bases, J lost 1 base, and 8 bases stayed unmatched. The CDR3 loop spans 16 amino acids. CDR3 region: CASSYTTGTANTEAFF. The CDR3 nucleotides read TGTGCCAGCAGTTATACAACCGGGACAGCGAACACTGAAGCTTTCTTT.

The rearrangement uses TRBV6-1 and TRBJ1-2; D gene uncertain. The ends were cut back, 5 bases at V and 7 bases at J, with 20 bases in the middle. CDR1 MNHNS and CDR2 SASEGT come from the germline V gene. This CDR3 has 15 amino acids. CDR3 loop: CASSSTLPAEGGYTF. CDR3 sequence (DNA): TGTGCCAGCAGTTCCACCCTCCCCGCGGAGGGTGGCTACACCTTC.

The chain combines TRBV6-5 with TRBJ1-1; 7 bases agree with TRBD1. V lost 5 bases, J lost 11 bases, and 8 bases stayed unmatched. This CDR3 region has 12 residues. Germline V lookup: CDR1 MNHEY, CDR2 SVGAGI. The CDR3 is CASSDRQGKAFF. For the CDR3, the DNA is TGTGCCAGCAGTGATCGACAGGGTAAGGCTTTCTTT.

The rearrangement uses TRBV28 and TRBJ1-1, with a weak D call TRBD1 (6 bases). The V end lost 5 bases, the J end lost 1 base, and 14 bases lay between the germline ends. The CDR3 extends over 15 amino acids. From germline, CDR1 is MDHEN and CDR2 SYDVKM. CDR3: CASSPYGTQNTEAFF. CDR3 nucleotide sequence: TGTGCCAGCAGTCCATACGGGACACAGAACACTGAAGCTTTCTTT.

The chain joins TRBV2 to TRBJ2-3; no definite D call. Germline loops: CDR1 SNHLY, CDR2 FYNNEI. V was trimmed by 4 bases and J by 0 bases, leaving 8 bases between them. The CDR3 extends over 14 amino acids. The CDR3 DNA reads TGTGCCAGCAGTGGCGGCTTTAGCACAGATACGCAGTATTTT. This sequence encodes CASSGGFSTDTQYF.

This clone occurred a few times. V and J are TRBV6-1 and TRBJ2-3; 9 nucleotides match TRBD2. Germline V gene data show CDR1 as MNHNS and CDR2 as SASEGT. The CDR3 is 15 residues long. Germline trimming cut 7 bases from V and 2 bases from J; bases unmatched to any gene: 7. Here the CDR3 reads CASTQLAGVTDTQYF. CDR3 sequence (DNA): TGTGCCAGCACTCAATTAGCGGGAGTCACAGATACGCAGTATTTT.

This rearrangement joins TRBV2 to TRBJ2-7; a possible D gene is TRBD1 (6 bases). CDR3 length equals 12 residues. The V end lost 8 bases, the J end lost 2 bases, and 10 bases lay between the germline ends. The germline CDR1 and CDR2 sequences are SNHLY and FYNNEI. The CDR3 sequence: CASFRQAYEQYF. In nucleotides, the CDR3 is TGTGCCAGCTTTCGACAGGCCTACGAGCAGTACTTC.

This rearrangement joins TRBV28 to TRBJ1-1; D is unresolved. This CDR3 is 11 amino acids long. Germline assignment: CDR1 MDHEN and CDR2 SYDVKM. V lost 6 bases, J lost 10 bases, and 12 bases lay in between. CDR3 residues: CASSSGGRAFF. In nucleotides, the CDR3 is TGTGCCAGCAGCTCCGGCGGGCGAGCTTTCTTT.

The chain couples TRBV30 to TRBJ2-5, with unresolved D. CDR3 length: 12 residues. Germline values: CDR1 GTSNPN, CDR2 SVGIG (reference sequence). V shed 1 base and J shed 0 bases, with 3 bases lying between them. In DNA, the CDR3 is TGTGCCTGGAGTGACTACCAAGAGACCCAGTACTTC. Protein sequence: CAWSDYQETQYF.

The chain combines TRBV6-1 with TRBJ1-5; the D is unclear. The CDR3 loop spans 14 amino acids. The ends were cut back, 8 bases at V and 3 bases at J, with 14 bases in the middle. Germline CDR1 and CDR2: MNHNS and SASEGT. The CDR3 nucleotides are TGTGCCAGCTCTAAGACCGGGATCAATCAGCCCCAGCATTTT. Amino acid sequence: CASSKTGINQPQHF.

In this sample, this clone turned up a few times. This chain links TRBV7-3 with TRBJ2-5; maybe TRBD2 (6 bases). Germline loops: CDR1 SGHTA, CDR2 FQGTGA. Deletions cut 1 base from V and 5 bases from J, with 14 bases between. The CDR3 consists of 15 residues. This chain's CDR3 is CASSLIAGRWETQYF. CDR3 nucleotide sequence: TGTGCCAGCAGCTTAATCGCCGGGAGATGGGAGACCCAGTACTTC.

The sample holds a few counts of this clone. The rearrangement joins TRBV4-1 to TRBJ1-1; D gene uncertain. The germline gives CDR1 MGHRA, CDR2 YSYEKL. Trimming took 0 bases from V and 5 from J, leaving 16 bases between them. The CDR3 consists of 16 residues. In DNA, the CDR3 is TGCGCCAGCAGCCAAGATGAGGGCTCCCTAAAGACTGAAGCTTTCTTT. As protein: CASSQDEGSLKTEAFF.

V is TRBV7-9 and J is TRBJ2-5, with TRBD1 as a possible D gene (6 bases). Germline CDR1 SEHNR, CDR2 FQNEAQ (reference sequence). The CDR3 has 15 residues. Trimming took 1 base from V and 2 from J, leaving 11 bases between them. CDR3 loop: CASSLGGPIQETQYF. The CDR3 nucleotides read TGTGCCAGCAGCTTAGGGGGGCCCATACAAGAGACCCAGTACTTC. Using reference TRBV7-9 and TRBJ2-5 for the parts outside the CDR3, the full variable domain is DTGVSQNPRHKITKRGQNVTFRCDPISEHNRLYWYRQTLGQGPEFLTYFQNEAQLEKSRLLSDRFSAERPKGSFSTLEIQRTEQGDSAMYLCASSLGGPIQETQYFGPGTRLLVL.

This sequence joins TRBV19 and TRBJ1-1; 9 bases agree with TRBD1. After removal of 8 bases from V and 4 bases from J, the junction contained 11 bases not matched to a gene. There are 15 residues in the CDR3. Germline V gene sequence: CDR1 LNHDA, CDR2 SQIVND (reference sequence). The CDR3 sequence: CASGDPGQGVTEAFF. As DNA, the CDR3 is TGTGCCAGTGGCGACCCGGGACAGGGTGTCACTGAAGCTTTCTTT. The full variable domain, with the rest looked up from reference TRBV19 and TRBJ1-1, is DGGITQSPKYLFRKEGQNVTLSCEQNLNHDAMYWYRQDPGQGLRLIYYSQIVNDFQKGDIAEGYSVSREKKESFPLTVTSAQKNPTAFYLCASGDPGQGVTEAFFGQGTRLTVV.

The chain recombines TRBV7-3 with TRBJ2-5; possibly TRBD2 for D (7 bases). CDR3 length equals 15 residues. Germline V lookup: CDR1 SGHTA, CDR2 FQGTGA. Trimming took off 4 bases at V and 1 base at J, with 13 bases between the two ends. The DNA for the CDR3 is TGTGCCAGCAGCTCCGGAGGGGGGGGCCAAGAGACCCAGTACTTC. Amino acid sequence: CASSSGGGGQETQYF.